This record looks at one T cell receptor beta chain sequence and its context. Its antigen is not known. Measured with immunoSEQ multiplex PCR; TCRdb has only the in-frame clones, and not every one. Of 180,000 or so clones listed, 94% were seen once; the top ten hold approximately 0.6%. This record comes from a study of T cell responses to AZD1222 COVID-19 vaccine. CDR3 size: 12 residues. Trimming took 4 bases from V and 4 from J, leaving 8 bases between them. Study-wide results and limits: Donor demographics were predominantly white British with a female majority; clonal diversity may be underestimated. Seropositive at baseline were only a handful of AZD1222 recipients. Spike-specific TCR repertoires showed rising breadth and depth after two AZD1222 doses.

The origin of this receptor is an adult in good health. V is TRBV12-3 or TRBV12-4 and J is TRBJ2-7; no definite D call. Sequencing used peripheral blood, obtained on day 0 of AZD1222 vaccination. The CDR3 is CASSSGKYEQYF. CDR3 DNA: TGTGCCAGCAGTTCGGGCAAGTACGAGCAGTACTTC.